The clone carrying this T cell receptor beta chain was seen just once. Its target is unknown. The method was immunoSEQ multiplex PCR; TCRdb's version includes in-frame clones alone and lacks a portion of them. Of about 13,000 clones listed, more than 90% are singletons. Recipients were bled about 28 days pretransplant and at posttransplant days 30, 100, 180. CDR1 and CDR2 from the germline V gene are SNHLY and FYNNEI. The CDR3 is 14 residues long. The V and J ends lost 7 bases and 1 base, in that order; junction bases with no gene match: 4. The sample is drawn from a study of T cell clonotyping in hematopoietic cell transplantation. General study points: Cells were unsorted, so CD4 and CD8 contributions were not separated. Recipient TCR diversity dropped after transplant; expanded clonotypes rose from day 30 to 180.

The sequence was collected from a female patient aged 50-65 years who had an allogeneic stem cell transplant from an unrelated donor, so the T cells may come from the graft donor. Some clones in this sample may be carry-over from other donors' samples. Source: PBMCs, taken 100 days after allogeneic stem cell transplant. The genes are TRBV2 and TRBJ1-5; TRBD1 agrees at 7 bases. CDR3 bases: TGTGCCAGCAAGCGGACAGGAAGCAATCAGCCCCAGCATTTT. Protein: CASKRTGSNQPQHF.